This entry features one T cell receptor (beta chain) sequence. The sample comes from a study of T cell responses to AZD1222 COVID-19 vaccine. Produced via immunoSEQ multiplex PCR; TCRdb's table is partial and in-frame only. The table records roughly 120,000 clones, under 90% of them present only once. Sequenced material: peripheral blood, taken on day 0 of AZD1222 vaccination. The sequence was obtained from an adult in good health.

The CDR3 coding sequence is TGTGCCAGCAGTTTATCGTTCGGACAGGCCCTCGAGCAGTACTTC. Translation: CASSLSFGQALEQYF. This chain uses TRBV27 with TRBJ2-7, with 7 bases aligning to TRBD1. CDR3 size: 15 residues. The ends lost 0 bases at V and 6 bases at J; junction bases unmatched: 8. Germline assignment: CDR1 MNHEY and CDR2 SMNVEV (reference sequence).